The next 21 T cell receptor beta chains were all read from a single sample in a study of Ad26.COV2.S vaccination and SARS-CoV-2 variants. The repertoire was sequenced with immunoSEQ multiplex PCR; TCRdb's copy has only in-frame clones and lacks some. The table includes hundreds of thousands of clones, roughly 90% detected once. Indicated treatment: around 19 received Ad26.COV2.S at low or high dose, single or two shots; roughly 5 received placebo; per-sample allocation not given. Sampling was done on day 63 after the first vaccine or placebo injection. The sequences come from peripheral blood, collected in a trial of Ad26.COV2.S vaccine versus placebo. The receptors were gathered from a person between 18 and 60 years old who received the Ad26.COV2.S COVID-19 vaccine or a placebo.

The rearrangement joins TRBV24-1 to TRBJ1-4; 7 bases are shared with TRBD1. The germline CDR1 and CDR2 sequences are KGHDR and SFDVKD. This CDR3 is 17 amino acids long. The V segment lost 2 bases and the J segment 6 bases; nucleotides outside the gene matches: 11. CDR3 region: CATSDSTDGTAYEKLFF. The CDR3, as DNA: TGTGCCACCAGTGATTCGACAGACGGGACAGCCTATGAAAAACTGTTTTTT.

This chain joins TRBV5-1 and TRBJ1-5; D is possibly TRBD1 (5 bases). V dropped 4 bases and J dropped 3 bases, with 11 bases sitting between them. CDR1 and CDR2 from the germline V gene are SGHRS and YFSETQ. This CDR3 is built from 14 residues. Here the CDR3 reads CASSPDSANQPQHF. The DNA for the CDR3 is TGCGCCAGCAGCCCCGACAGCGCCAATCAGCCCCAGCATTTT. The whole variable domain, remainder taken from reference TRBV5-1 and TRBJ1-5, is KAGVTQTPRYLIKTRGQQVTLSCSPISGHRSVSWYQQTPGQGLQFLFEYFSETQRNKGNFPGRFSGRQFSNSRSEMNVSTLELGDSALYLCASSPDSANQPQHFGDGTRLSIL.

For the CDR3, the DNA is TGCAGCGTTGAAGGAAGGGGGCCAGTAATGGGCTACACCTTC. This codes for CSVEGRGPVMGYTF. This chain joins TRBV29-1 and TRBJ1-2, with TRBD1 identical over 7 bases. The CDR3 loop spans 14 amino acids. V dropped 1 base and J dropped 8; count of bases not matched to a gene: 10. The germline V gene has CDR1 SQVTM and CDR2 ANQGSEA.

On this clone itself: Other DNA sequences in the same sample also yield this CDR3. The V call is TRBV3-1 (or the pseudogene TRBV3-2), the J call TRBJ1-5; no definite D call. The CDR3 consists of 13 residues. CDR1 and CDR2 (germline): LGHDT, YNNKEL (reference sequence). V was clipped by 3 bases and J by 3 bases, with 6 bases between them. Written as DNA, the CDR3 is TGTGCCAGCAGCCAGGATGTCAATCAGCCCCAGCATTTT. This encodes CASSQDVNQPQHF.

J is TRBJ1-5 and V is TRBV11-2; no clear D. The germline V and J ends were trimmed by 5 bases and 6 bases, with 11 bases remaining between them. CDR1 SGHAT and CDR2 FQNNGV come from the germline V gene. The CDR3 contains 13 residues. Here the CDR3 reads CASSEVPGQPQHF. The CDR3 DNA is TGTGCCAGCAGCGAGGTCCCCGGTCAGCCCCAGCATTTT.

This clone was found once. This chain joins TRBV20-1 and TRBJ1-5; D gene unclear. Trimming removed 6 bases from V and 0 bases from J, with 18 bases in between. The CDR3 spans 16 residues. CDR1 is DFQATT and CDR2 is SNEGSKA in the germline V gene (reference sequence). The CDR3 nucleotides read TGCAGTGCGAGTCAGCGGAGGGCAAATAGCAATCAGCCCCAGCATTTT. Protein: CSASQRRANSNQPQHF.

The chain joins TRBV5-1 to TRBJ2-2; unclear D gene. This CDR3 has 15 residues. V lost 0 bases, J lost 5 bases, and 11 bases lay in between. Per the germline V gene, CDR1 is SGHRS and CDR2 is YFSETQ. In DNA form, the CDR3 reads TGCGCCAGCAGCTTGGGTGGCCTGTGGACCGGGGAGCTGTTTTTT. It codes for CASSLGGLWTGELFF.

V is TRBV5-5 and J is TRBJ2-3, with D perhaps given as TRBD1 or TRBD2 (6 bases each). The germline V and J ends were trimmed by 1 base and 5 bases, with 11 bases remaining between them. The CDR3 extends over 14 amino acids. The V gene's germline CDR1 is SGHKS and CDR2 YYEKEE (reference sequence). The CDR3 here is CASSLSGARDTQYF. The CDR3 DNA reads TGTGCCAGCAGCTTGTCGGGGGCCAGAGATACGCAGTATTTT.

The chain couples TRBV19 to TRBJ1-5, with D maybe TRBD1 (5 bases). The CDR3 covers 16 residues. Germline assignment: CDR1 LNHDA and CDR2 SQIVND (reference sequence). V lost 7 bases to trimming and J lost 4 bases, with 20 bases between them. The CDR3 sequence is CASNPKRRDRNQPQHF. The CDR3 DNA reads as TGTGCCAGTAACCCCAAACGCAGGGATAGGAATCAGCCCCAGCATTTT.

The V and J genes are TRBV30 and TRBJ2-5, with TRBD1 matching over 7 bases. The trim removed 3 bases at V and 5 bases at J, leaving 9 bases unmatched. The V gene's germline CDR1 is GTSNPN and CDR2 SVGIG (reference sequence). The CDR3 extends over 14 amino acids. The CDR3 nucleotides read TGTGCCTGGAGAGTTACAGGGGCATTGGAGACCCAGTACTTC. Residues: CAWRVTGALETQYF.

This clone appeared a single time. Other nucleotide sequences from this sample produce the same CDR3. This chain links TRBV7-2 with TRBJ1-1; D remains ambiguous. CDR1 is SGHTA, CDR2 FQGNSA, per germline. The CDR3 totals 12 residues. Deletions cut 5 bases from V and 0 bases from J, with 4 bases between. CDR3 coding DNA: TGTGCCAGCAGCCTCATGAACACTGAAGCTTTCTTT. Protein product: CASSLMNTEAFF. The full variable domain, completed using reference TRBV7-2 and TRBJ1-1, is GAGVSQSPSNKVTEKGKDVELRCDPISGHTALYWYRQSLGQGLEFLIYFQGNSAPDKSGLPSDRFSAERTGGSVSTLTIQRTQQEDSAVYLCASSLMNTEAFFGQGTRLTVV.

The chain joins TRBV7-3 to TRBJ2-1; 10 bases fit TRBD2. The CDR3 runs to 14 residues. Per germline, CDR1 SGHTA and CDR2 FQGTGA. V was pared by 5 bases and J by 9 bases, with 7 bases of the junction left unmatched. This CDR3 is CASSLSGTSAEQFF. In DNA form, the CDR3 reads TGTGCCAGCAGCCTATCCGGGACTAGCGCTGAGCAGTTCTTC.

This chain joins TRBV19 and TRBJ2-6; TRBD1 aligns across 10 bases. This CDR3 contains 19 residues. Per germline, CDR1 LNHDA and CDR2 SQIVND (reference sequence). Germline trimming cut 3 bases from V and 4 bases from J; bases unmatched to any gene: 12. The CDR3 region is CASSIRGTGAPSGANVLTF. The DNA of the CDR3 is TGTGCCAGTAGTATTAGAGGGACAGGGGCCCCCTCCGGGGCCAACGTCCTGACTTTC.

The CDR3 loop reads CASSSGQGHYNEQFF. As DNA, the CDR3 is TGTGCCAGCAGTTCAGGACAGGGGCACTACAATGAGCAGTTCTTC. The chain is built from TRBV6-5 and TRBJ2-1; TRBD1 aligns across 9 bases. This CDR3 is built from 15 residues. Per the germline V gene, CDR1 is MNHEY and CDR2 is SVGAGI. V was clipped by 4 bases and J by 3 bases; unmatched bases: 4.

The V gene is TRBV15, the J gene TRBJ1-5; D possibly corresponds to TRBD1 (6 bases). CDR3 length: 15 residues. CDR1 is LNHNV, CDR2 YYDKDF, per germline (reference sequence). Deletions cut 0 bases from V and 6 bases from J, with 12 bases between. CDR3 DNA sequence: TGTGCCACCAGCAGAGACTATGGGGGCCCTCAGCCCCAGCATTTT. As protein: CATSRDYGGPQPQHF. The complete variable domain, with remaining parts taken from reference TRBV15 and TRBJ1-5, reads DAMVIQNPRYQVTQFGKPVTLSCSQTLNHNVMYWYQQKSSQAPKLLFHYYDKDFNNEADTPDNFQSRRPNTSFCFLDIRSPGLGDTAMYLCATSRDYGGPQPQHFGDGTRLSIL.

This chain connects TRBV18 to TRBJ1-3; a weak D match, TRBD1 (6 bases). This CDR3 has 13 amino acids. Trimming pared 4 bases from V and 4 bases from J, leaving 8 bases between. Germline CDR1 reads KGHSH; CDR2 reads LQKENI. The CDR3 region has the DNA TGTGCCAGCTCACGGACAGACGGAAACACCATATATTTT. The encoded protein is CASSRTDGNTIYF.

The genes are TRBV7-2 and TRBJ2-7; TRBD1 or TRBD2 may be the D gene (5 bases each). Per the germline V gene, CDR1 is SGHTA and CDR2 is FQGNSA. With 5 bases removed from V and 4 bases from J, the gap between germline ends came to 12 bases. The CDR3 contains 13 residues. The CDR3 nucleotides are TGTGCCAGCAGCCAGGGACCGGGGTACGAGCAGTACTTC. Its translation: CASSQGPGYEQYF.

The V and J genes are TRBV10-3 and TRBJ1-5, with TRBD1 as a possible D gene (6 bases). The CDR3 is made up of 14 amino acids. V was clipped by 10 bases and J by 2 bases, with 15 bases between them. Per the germline V gene, CDR1 is ENHRY and CDR2 is SYGVKD. CDR3 nucleotides: TGTGCCACCGGAACAGGGTCGGGCAATCAGCCCCAGCATTTT. It is translated as CATGTGSGNQPQHF.

The gene calls are TRBV19 and TRBJ2-5; 7 nucleotides align to TRBD1. Germline CDR1 LNHDA, CDR2 SQIVND (reference sequence). This CDR3 has 14 amino acids. V was pared by 3 bases and J by 5 bases, with 6 bases of the junction left unmatched. The CDR3 is CASSMVGQDETQYF. In DNA form, the CDR3 reads TGTGCCAGTAGTATGGTTGGACAGGACGAGACCCAGTACTTC.

Worth noting for this clone: This CDR3 is also generated by other DNA sequences in the sample. The rearrangement uses TRBV15 and TRBJ2-1; no clear D gene. Looked up from germline, CDR1 is LNHNV and CDR2 is YYDKDF (reference sequence). V was trimmed by 1 base and J by 3 bases, leaving 4 bases between them. The CDR3 runs 13 residues. CDR3 DNA: TGTGCCACCAGCAGAGGGGGCTACAATGAGCAGTTCTTC. Amino acid sequence: CATSRGGYNEQFF.

The V gene is TRBV9, the J gene TRBJ1-1, with D unclear. The germline V and J ends were trimmed by 0 bases and 1 base, with 7 bases remaining between them. This CDR3 is built from 14 residues. Germline V CDR1 and CDR2: SGDLS, YYNGEE. The CDR3 coding sequence is TGTGCCAGCAGCGTAGCTGGGCAGAACACTGAAGCTTTCTTT. Translating gives CASSVAGQNTEAFF.